This entry lists 21 T cell receptor beta chains sequenced from one sample in a study of blood T cell repertoires in COVID-19. TCRdb's copy holds only in-frame clones and misses some; the assay was immunoSEQ multiplex PCR. The sample lists approximately 160,000 clones; over 75% were seen once. Source material: PBMCs or T cells enriched from blood (not recorded which). The receptors stem from a woman between 50 and 59 years old who had recovered from COVID-19.

The CDR3 nucleotides read TGTGCCAGCAGTTTTTCTAGCGGGCGAGATGAGCAGTTCTTC. Amino acid sequence: CASSFSSGRDEQFF. V and J are TRBV28 and TRBJ2-1, with 8 bases matching TRBD2. Germline V gene data show CDR1 as MDHEN and CDR2 as SYDVKM. This CDR3 spans 14 amino acids. The junction had 6 bases not matched to a gene; V was cut back by 3 bases and J by 8 bases.

With respect to this clone: The junction and the germline gene differ at one end; a read error may be behind it. V gene TRBV18 combines with J gene TRBJ1-5, with 8 bases fitting TRBD1. The CDR3 is 14 amino acids. In germline, CDR1 is KGHSH, CDR2 LQKENI. The CDR3 nucleotides are TGTGCCAGCTCCCCAACAGGGGGGGATCACCCCCAGCATTTT. This sequence encodes CASSPTGGDHPQHF.

This chain uses TRBV7-8 with TRBJ2-5; a weak D match, TRBD2 (5 bases). Germline CDR1 SGHVS, CDR2 FQNEAQ. The CDR3 runs 13 residues. V lost 5 bases, J lost 1 base, and 8 bases lay in between. This chain's CDR3 is CASSRTFQETQYF. The CDR3 DNA sequence: TGTGCCAGCAGCCGGACTTTCCAAGAGACCCAGTACTTC.

This clone was picked up one time. This chain connects TRBV9 to TRBJ1-3; no firm D call. V was pared by 2 bases and J by 0 bases, with 3 bases between. The CDR3 runs to 13 residues. Germline CDR1 reads SGDLS; CDR2 reads YYNGEE. The CDR3 nucleotides read TGTGCCAGCAGCGTGAGCTCTGGAAACACCATATATTTT. It encodes CASSVSSGNTIYF.

This clone has only one observation. The gene calls are TRBV6-6 and TRBJ1-5; 7 bases agree with TRBD1. CDR3 length: 14 residues. Germline V gives CDR1 MNHNY, CDR2 SVGAGI (reference sequence). V was clipped by 5 bases and J by 7 bases; unmatched bases: 8. CDR3 sequence (DNA): TGTGCCAGCAGTAATACAGGGGAAGGGCAGCCCCAGCATTTT. As protein: CASSNTGEGQPQHF.

The rearrangement uses TRBV28 and TRBJ1-2, with a possible D match to TRBD1 (5 bases). The germline V gene has CDR1 MDHEN and CDR2 SYDVKM. V dropped 2 bases and J dropped 3 bases, with 13 bases sitting between them. This CDR3 has 15 amino acids. CDR3 sequence (DNA): TGTGCCAGCAGTTTACAGGGTAACAACTACTATGGCTACACCTTC. Residues: CASSLQGNNYYGYTF.

The CDR3 DNA follows: TGCAGCGTTGAGTTGGCGGGACAGGGTCGCTACGAGCAGTACTTC. It translates to CSVELAGQGRYEQYF. The J gene is TRBJ2-7, the V gene TRBV29-1, with 9 bases lining up with TRBD1. This CDR3 is 15 amino acids long. The germline CDR1 and CDR2 sequences are SQVTM and ANQGSEA. Germline trimming cut 3 bases from V and 3 bases from J; bases unmatched to any gene: 9.

The J gene is TRBJ1-2, the V gene TRBV7-2, with unresolved D. The CDR3 totals 13 residues. V was clipped by 2 bases and J by 6 bases, with 10 bases between them. Germline V lookup: CDR1 SGHTA, CDR2 FQGNSA. CDR3 DNA sequence: TGTGCCAGCAGCTTATTTTCTAATGATGGCTACACCTTC. It translates to CASSLFSNDGYTF.

The chain uses TRBV5-1 and TRBJ1-6; weak D call: TRBD1 (5 bases). With 0 bases removed from V and 4 bases from J, the gap between germline ends came to 8 bases. Germline CDR1 reads SGHRS; CDR2 reads YFSETQ. CDR3 length equals 15 residues. This chain's CDR3 is CASSLGDSYNSPLHF. The CDR3 bases are TGCGCCAGCAGCTTGGGAGACAGTTATAATTCACCCCTCCACTTT.

This chain uses TRBV15 with TRBJ1-1; D not resolved. From germline, CDR1 is LNHNV and CDR2 YYDKDF (reference sequence). Trimming removed 0 bases from V and 6 bases from J, with 11 bases in between. The CDR3 has 14 amino acids. CDR3 amino acids: CATSRDSFRAEAFF. The CDR3 DNA is TGTGCCACCAGCAGAGATTCGTTCCGGGCTGAAGCTTTCTTT.

The chain employs TRBV6-5 and TRBJ1-1, with TRBD1 as a possible D gene (6 bases). CDR3 length: 11 residues. The V end was cut by 2 bases, the J end by 11 bases, with 9 bases between. Germline V gives CDR1 MNHEY, CDR2 SVGAGI. The DNA for the CDR3 is TGTGCCAGCAGTTACCAGGGGACGGCTTTCTTT. It translates to CASSYQGTAFF.

The rearrangement links TRBV19 to TRBJ1-1, with D possibly being TRBD1 (6 bases). This CDR3 is 13 amino acids long. V lost 5 bases and J lost 3, with 10 bases in between. CDR1 and CDR2 (germline): LNHDA, SQIVND (reference sequence). The CDR3 nucleotides read TGTGCCAGTAGTTCACACAGGGACACTGAAGCTTTCTTT. It is translated as CASSSHRDTEAFF.

Written as DNA, the CDR3 is TGTGCCAGCAGTGAATTCCGGGACAGGGGAGGGGAGCAGTACTTC. Encoded protein: CASSEFRDRGGEQYF. J is TRBJ2-7 and V is TRBV6-1; 10 bases agree with TRBD1. The ends lost 2 bases at V and 7 bases at J; junction bases unmatched: 8. The germline V gene has CDR1 MNHNS and CDR2 SASEGT. The CDR3 totals 15 residues.

This chain links TRBV5-1 with TRBJ2-7, with D tentatively TRBD2 (6 bases). CDR3 size: 13 residues. V lost 4 bases and J 1 base, leaving 9 bases between the germline ends. In germline, CDR1 is SGHRS, CDR2 YFSETQ. In nucleotides, the CDR3 is TGCGCCAGCAGCGTGGGACTTTCCTACGAGCAGTACTTC. This gives the protein CASSVGLSYEQYF. The variable domain in full, completed from reference TRBV5-1 and TRBJ2-7, reads KAGVTQTPRYLIKTRGQQVTLSCSPISGHRSVSWYQQTPGQGLQFLFEYFSETQRNKGNFPGRFSGRQFSNSRSEMNVSTLELGDSALYLCASSVGLSYEQYFGPGTRLTVT.

The chain couples TRBV28 to TRBJ2-1; D may be TRBD2 (6 bases). The V and J ends lost 2 bases and 5 bases respectively, with 19 bases between them. The V gene's germline CDR1 is MDHEN and CDR2 SYDVKM. The CDR3 is 17 amino acids. CDR3 sequence reads: CASSLIASGTPDNEQFF. DNA for the CDR3: TGTGCCAGCAGTTTAATAGCGTCCGGGACTCCTGACAATGAGCAGTTCTTC.

The chain joins TRBV25-1 to TRBJ1-4, with 11 nucleotides matching TRBD1. J lost 3 bases, V lost 3 bases, and 9 bases had no gene match. The length of the CDR3 is 18 residues. Looked up from germline, CDR1 is MGHDK and CDR2 is SYGVNS. The CDR3 loop is CASSDRGQGAPANEKLFF. Written as DNA, the CDR3 is TGTGCCAGCAGTGACCGAGGACAGGGGGCGCCAGCTAATGAAAAACTGTTTTTT.

V usage is TRBV28 and J usage is TRBJ1-1; a weak D match, TRBD1 (5 bases). This CDR3 is 15 amino acids long. Germline values: CDR1 MDHEN, CDR2 SYDVKM. With 5 bases removed from V and 1 base from J, the gap between germline ends came to 14 bases. In DNA, the CDR3 is TGTGCCAGCAGTCCTGGAGGGGCGCGGAACACTGAAGCTTTCTTT. Residues: CASSPGGARNTEAFF. The whole variable domain, filled in from reference TRBV28 and TRBJ1-1, reads DVKVTQSSRYLVKRTGEKVFLECVQDMDHENMFWYRQDPGLGLRLIYFSYDVKMKEKGDIPEGYSVSREKKERFSLILESASTNQTSMYLCASSPGGARNTEAFFGQGTRLTVV.

The gene calls are TRBV6-2 or TRBV6-3 and TRBJ2-7; D is perhaps TRBD1 (6 bases). The CDR3 extends over 13 amino acids. The V end was cut by 5 bases, the J end by 2 bases, with 10 bases between. Germline CDR1 reads MNHEY; CDR2 reads SVGEGT. DNA of the CDR3: TGTGCCAGCAGTACCTACAGGGCCTACGAGCAGTACTTC. Protein product: CASSTYRAYEQYF.

This clone came up once. The gene calls are TRBV18 and TRBJ2-6; tentatively, D is TRBD2 (6 bases). From germline, CDR1 is KGHSH and CDR2 LQKENI. Between the trimmed V and J ends, which lost 3 bases and 0 bases, there was a span of 12 bases. CDR3 size: 17 residues. CDR3 protein: CASSPAGPTSGANVLTF. The CDR3, as DNA: TGTGCCAGCTCACCGGCGGGGCCCACCTCTGGGGCCAACGTCCTGACTTTC.

The J gene is TRBJ2-1, the V gene TRBV27; 8 nucleotides align to TRBD2. The CDR3 loop spans 20 amino acids. Germline CDR1 is MNHEY and CDR2 is SMNVEV (reference sequence). J was trimmed by 0 bases and V by 3 bases; bases with no gene match: 16. The CDR3 coding sequence is TGTGCCAGCAGTTTTCTGACTAGCGTCCCAGCGGGGAGCTCCTACAATGAGCAGTTCTTC. Protein sequence: CASSFLTSVPAGSSYNEQFF.

The chain uses TRBV30 and TRBJ1-5; possible D gene TRBD1, 5 bases. This CDR3 region has 13 residues. The V end lost 3 bases, the J end lost 3 bases, and 9 bases lay between the germline ends. Per the germline V gene, CDR1 is GTSNPN and CDR2 is SVGIG (reference sequence). This CDR3 is CAWRSGINQPQHF. CDR3 nucleotides: TGTGCCTGGAGATCAGGGATCAATCAGCCCCAGCATTTT.